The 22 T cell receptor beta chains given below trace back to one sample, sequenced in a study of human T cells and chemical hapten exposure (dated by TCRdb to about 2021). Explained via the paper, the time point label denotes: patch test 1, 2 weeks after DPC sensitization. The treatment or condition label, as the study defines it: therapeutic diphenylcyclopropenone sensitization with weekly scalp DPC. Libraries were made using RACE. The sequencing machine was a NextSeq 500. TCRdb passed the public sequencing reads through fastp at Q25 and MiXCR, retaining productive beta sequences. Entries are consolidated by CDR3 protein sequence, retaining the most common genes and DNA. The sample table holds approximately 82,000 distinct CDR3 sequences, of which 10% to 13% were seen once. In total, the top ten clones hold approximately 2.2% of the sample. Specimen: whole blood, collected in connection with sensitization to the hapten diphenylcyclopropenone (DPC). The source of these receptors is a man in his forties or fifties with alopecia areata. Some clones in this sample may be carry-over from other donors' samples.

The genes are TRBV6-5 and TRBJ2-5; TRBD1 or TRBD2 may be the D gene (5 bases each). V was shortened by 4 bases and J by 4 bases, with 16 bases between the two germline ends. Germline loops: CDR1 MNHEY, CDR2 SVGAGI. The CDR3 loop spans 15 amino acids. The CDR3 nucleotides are TGTGCCAGCAGTTCCCCGGGACCCTTGGGAGAGACCCAGTACTTC. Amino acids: CASSSPGPLGETQYF.

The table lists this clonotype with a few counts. The CDR3 loop is CAISENHPMGITEAFF. The CDR3, as DNA: TGTGCCATCAGTGAGAATCACCCCATGGGGATCACTGAAGCTTTCTTT. This chain connects TRBV10-3 to TRBJ1-1; D remains ambiguous. There are 16 residues in the CDR3. Germline assignment: CDR1 ENHRY and CDR2 SYGVKD. The V gene lost 2 bases and the J gene lost 4 bases, with 17 bases spanning the gap.

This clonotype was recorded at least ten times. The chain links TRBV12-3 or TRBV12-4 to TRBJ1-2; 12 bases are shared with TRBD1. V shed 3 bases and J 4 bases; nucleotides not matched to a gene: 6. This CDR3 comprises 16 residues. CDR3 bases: TGTGCCAGCAGTTTTGCTTCGGGACAGGGGGCCTATGGCTACACCTTC. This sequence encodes CASSFASGQGAYGYTF.

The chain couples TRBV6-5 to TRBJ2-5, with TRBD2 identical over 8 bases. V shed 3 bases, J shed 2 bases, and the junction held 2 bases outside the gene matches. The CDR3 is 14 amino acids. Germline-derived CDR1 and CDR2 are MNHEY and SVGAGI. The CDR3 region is CASSYTSGQETQYF. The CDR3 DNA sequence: TGTGCCAGCAGTTATACTAGCGGACAAGAGACCCAGTACTTC.

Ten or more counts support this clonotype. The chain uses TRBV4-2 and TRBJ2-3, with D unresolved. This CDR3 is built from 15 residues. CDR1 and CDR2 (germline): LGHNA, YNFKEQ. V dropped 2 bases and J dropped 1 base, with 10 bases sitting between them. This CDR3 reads CASSQLSLGTDTQYF. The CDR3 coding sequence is TGTGCCAGCAGCCAACTCTCTTTAGGCACAGATACGCAGTATTTT.

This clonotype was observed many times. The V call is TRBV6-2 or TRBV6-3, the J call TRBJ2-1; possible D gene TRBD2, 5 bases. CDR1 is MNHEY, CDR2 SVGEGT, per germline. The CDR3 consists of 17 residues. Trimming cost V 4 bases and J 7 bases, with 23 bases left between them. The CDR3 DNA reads TGTGCCAGCAGTTCCCCTAGGGCAGCGGCCGCGAGGAATGAGCAGTTCTTC. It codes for CASSSPRAAAARNEQFF.

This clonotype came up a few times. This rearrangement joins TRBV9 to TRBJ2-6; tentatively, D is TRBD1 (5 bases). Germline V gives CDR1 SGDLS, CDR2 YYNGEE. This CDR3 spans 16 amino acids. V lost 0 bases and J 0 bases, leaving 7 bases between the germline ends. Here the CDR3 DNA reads TGTGCCAGCAGCGTAGGACAGCTCTCTGGGGCCAACGTCCTGACTTTC. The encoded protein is CASSVGQLSGANVLTF.

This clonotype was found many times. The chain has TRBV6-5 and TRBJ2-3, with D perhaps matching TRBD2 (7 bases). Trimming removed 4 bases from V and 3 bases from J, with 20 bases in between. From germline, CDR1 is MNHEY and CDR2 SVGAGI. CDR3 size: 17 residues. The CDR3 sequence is CASSLDSQGGSTDTQYF. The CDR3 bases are TGTGCCAGCAGTTTGGACTCACAGGGAGGGAGTACAGATACGCAGTATTTT.

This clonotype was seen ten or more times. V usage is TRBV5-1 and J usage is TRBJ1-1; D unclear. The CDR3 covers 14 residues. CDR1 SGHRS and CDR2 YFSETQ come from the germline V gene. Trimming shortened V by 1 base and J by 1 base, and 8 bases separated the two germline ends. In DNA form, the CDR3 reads TGCGCCAGCAGCTTGTGGCCGGGGAACACTGAAGCTTTCTTT. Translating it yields CASSLWPGNTEAFF.

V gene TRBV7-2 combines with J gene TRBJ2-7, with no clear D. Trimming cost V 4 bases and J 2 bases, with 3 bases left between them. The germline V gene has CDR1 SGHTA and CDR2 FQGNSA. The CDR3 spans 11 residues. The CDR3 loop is CASSSTYEQYF. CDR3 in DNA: TGTGCCAGCAGCTCCACCTACGAGCAGTACTTC.

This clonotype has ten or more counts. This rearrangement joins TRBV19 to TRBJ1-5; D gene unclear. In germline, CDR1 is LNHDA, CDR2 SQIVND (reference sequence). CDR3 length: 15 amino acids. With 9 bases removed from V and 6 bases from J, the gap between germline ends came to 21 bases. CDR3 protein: CASRSTGGIGQPQHF. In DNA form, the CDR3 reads TGTGCCAGCAGGTCGACGGGTGGTATAGGTCAGCCCCAGCATTTT.

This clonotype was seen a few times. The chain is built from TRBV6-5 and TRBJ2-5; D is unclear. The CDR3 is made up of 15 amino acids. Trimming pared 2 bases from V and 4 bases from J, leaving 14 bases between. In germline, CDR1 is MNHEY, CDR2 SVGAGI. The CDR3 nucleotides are TGTGCCAGCAGTTACACGGACGGTTTCCGAGAGACCCAGTACTTC. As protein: CASSYTDGFRETQYF.

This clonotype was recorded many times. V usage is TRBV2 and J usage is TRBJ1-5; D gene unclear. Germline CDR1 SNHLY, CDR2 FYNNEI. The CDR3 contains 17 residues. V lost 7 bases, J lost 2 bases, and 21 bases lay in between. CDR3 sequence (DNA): TGTGCCAGCACTGCTGGGCAGGTCGTGATGGGCAATCAGCCCCAGCATTTT. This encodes CASTAGQVVMGNQPQHF.

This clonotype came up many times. CDR3 amino acids: CASSVKTRDTQYF. The CDR3 bases are TGTGCCAGCTCCGTAAAAACGAGAGATACGCAGTATTTT. J is TRBJ2-3 and V is TRBV7-2, with D hard to call. From germline, CDR1 is SGHTA and CDR2 FQGNSA. This CDR3 has 13 residues. Trimming shortened V by 8 bases and J by 5 bases, and 14 bases separated the two germline ends.

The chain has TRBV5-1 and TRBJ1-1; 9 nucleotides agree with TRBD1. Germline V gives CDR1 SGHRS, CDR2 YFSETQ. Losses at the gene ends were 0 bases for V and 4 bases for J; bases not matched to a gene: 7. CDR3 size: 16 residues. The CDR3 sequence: CASSLEITGGGTEAFF. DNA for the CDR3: TGCGCCAGCAGCTTGGAAATAACAGGGGGCGGCACTGAAGCTTTCTTT.

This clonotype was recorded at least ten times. The CDR3 DNA sequence: TGTGCCAGCAGTTTATCTATGGGGGTGCTCGCAGATACGCAGTATTTT. It yields the protein CASSLSMGVLADTQYF. The rearrangement uses TRBV27 and TRBJ2-3; possibly TRBD1 or TRBD2 for D (5 bases each). The CDR3 has 16 amino acids. In germline, CDR1 is MNHEY, CDR2 SMNVEV (reference sequence). Trimming took 0 bases from V and 4 from J, leaving 14 bases between them.

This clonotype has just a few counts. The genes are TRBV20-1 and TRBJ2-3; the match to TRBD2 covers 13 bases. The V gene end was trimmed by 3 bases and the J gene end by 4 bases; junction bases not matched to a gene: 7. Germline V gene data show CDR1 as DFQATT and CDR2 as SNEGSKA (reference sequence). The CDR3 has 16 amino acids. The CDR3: CSASGGLAGAPDTQYF. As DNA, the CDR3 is TGCAGTGCTAGTGGAGGACTAGCGGGAGCCCCAGATACGCAGTATTTT.

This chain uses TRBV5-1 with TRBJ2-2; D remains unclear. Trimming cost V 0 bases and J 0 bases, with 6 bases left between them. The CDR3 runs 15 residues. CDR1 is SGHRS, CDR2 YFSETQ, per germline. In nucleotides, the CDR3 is TGCGCCAGCAGCTTGGGGCGGCCGAACACCGGGGAGCTGTTTTTT. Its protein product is CASSLGRPNTGELFF.

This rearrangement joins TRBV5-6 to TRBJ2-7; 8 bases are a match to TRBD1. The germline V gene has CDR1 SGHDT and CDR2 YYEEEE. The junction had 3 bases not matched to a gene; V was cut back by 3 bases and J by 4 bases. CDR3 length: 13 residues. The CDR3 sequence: CASSYGTGYEQYV. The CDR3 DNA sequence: TGTGCCAGCAGCTACGGGACAGGTTACGAGCAGTACGTC.

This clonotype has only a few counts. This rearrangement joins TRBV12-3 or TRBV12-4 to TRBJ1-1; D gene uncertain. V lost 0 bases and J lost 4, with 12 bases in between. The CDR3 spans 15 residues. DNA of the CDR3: TGTGCCAGCAGTTTAGCGCGCCTGACGGTCACTGAAGCTTTCTTT. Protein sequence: CASSLARLTVTEAFF.

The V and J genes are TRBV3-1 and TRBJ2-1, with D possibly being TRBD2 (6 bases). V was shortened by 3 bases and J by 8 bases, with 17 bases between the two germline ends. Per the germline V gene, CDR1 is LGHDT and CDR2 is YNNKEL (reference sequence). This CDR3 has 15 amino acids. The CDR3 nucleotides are TGTGCCAGCAGCCACGGTTGGGGGGAGAAGGATGAGCAGTTCTTC. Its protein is CASSHGWGEKDEQFF.

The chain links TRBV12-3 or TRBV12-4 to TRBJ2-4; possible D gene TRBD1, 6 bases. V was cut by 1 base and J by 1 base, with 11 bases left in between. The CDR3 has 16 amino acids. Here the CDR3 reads CASSLGGRFAKNIQYF. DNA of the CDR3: TGTGCCAGCAGTTTAGGGGGGCGTTTCGCCAAAAACATTCAGTACTTC.